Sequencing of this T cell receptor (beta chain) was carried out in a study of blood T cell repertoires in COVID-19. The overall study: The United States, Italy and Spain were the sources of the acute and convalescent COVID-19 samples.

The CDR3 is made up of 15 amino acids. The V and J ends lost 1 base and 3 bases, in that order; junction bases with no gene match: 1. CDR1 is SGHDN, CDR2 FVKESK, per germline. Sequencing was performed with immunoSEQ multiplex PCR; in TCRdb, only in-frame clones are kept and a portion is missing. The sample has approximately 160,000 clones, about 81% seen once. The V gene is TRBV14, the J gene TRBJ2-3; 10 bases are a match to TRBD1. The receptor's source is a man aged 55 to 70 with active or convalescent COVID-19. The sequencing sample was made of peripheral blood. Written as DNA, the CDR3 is TGTGCCAGCAGCCAAGTGGGACAGGGGACAGATACGCAGTATTTT. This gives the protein CASSQVGQGTDTQYF. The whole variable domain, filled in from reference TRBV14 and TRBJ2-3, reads EAGVTQFPSHSVIEKGQTVTLRCDPISGHDNLYWYRRVMGKEIKFLLHFVKESKQDESGMPNNRFLAERTGGTYSTLKVQPAELEDSGVYFCASSQVGQGTDTQYFGPGTRLTVL.